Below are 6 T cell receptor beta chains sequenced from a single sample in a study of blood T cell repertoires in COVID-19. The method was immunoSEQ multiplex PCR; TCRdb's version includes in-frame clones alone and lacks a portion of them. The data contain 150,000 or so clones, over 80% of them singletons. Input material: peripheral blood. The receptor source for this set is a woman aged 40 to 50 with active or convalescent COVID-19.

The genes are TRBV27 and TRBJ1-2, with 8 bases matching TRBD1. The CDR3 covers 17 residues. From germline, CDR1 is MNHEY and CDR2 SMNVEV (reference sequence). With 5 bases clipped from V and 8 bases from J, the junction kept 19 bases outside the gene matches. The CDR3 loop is CASSGGTGPSPTKGYTF. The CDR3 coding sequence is TGTGCCAGCAGTGGCGGGACAGGCCCGAGCCCGACCAAGGGCTACACCTTC.

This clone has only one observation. The CDR3 region is CASSFGGGPTGELFF. As DNA, the CDR3 is TGTGCCAGCAGTTTTGGGGGGGGGCCCACCGGGGAGCTGTTTTTT. J is TRBJ2-2 and V is TRBV27; perhaps TRBD2 as D (7 bases). The CDR3 runs to 15 residues. Trimming took 3 bases from V and 4 from J, leaving 12 bases between them. CDR1 MNHEY and CDR2 SMNVEV come from the germline V gene (reference sequence).

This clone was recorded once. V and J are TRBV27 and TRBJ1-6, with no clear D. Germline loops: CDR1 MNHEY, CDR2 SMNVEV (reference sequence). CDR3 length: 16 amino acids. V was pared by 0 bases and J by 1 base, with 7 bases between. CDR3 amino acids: CASSLSAVSYNSPLHF. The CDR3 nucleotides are TGTGCCAGCAGTTTATCGGCGGTATCCTATAATTCACCCCTCCACTTT.

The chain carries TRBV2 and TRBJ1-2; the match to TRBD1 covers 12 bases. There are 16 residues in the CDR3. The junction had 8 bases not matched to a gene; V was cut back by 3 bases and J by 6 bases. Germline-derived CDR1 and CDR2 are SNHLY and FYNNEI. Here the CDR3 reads CASSELWDRGHNGYTF. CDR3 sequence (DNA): TGTGCCAGCAGTGAGTTGTGGGACAGGGGGCACAATGGCTACACCTTC.

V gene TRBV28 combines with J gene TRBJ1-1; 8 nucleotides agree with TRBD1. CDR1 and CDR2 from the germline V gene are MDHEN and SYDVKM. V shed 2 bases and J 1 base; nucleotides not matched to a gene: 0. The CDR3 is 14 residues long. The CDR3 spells CASSLQGANTEAFF. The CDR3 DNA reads TGTGCCAGCAGTTTACAGGGGGCGAACACTGAAGCTTTCTTT.

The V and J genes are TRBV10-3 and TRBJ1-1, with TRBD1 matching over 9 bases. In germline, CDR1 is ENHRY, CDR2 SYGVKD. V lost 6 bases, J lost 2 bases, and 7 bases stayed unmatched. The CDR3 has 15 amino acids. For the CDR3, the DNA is TGTGCCATCAGGGGACCGGGACAGGGAAACACTGAAGCTTTCTTT. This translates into CAIRGPGQGNTEAFF.